These 18 T cell receptor beta chains were all obtained from the same sample, sequenced in a study of shared clonotypes between healthy human individuals. Assay used: immunoSEQ multiplex PCR; TCRdb lists only in-frame clones, some missing. The sample has more than 1,200,000 clones; approximately 98.5% are singletons. Sequenced input: naive CD4+ T cells sorted from blood. Subset indicated: CD45RA+ positively selected. These receptor sequences come from a man younger than 40 in good health.

The chain employs TRBV18 and TRBJ1-3; no firm D call. Trimming pared 3 bases from V and 0 bases from J, leaving 15 bases between. This CDR3 contains 17 residues. The germline V gene has CDR1 KGHSH and CDR2 LQKENI. The CDR3 loop reads CASSPLAQFNSGNTIYF. Here the CDR3 DNA reads TGTGCCAGCTCACCTCTCGCGCAATTCAACTCTGGAAACACCATATATTTT.

This clone was seen just once. The chain employs TRBV29-1 and TRBJ2-7; 13 bases agree with TRBD2. V shed 5 bases and J 6 bases; nucleotides not matched to a gene: 7. The germline gives CDR1 SQVTM, CDR2 ANQGSEA. CDR3 size: 14 residues. CDR3 coding DNA: TGCAGCGTTAGGACTAGCGGGAGATTGGGCGAGCAGTACTTC. Translating gives CSVRTSGRLGEQYF.

The J gene is TRBJ2-7, the V gene TRBV11-3, with D possibly matching TRBD1 (5 bases). The CDR3 is 13 residues long. Looked up from germline, CDR1 is SGHNT and CDR2 is YENEEA. Trimming cost V 0 bases and J 4 bases, with 7 bases left between them. The CDR3 DNA sequence: TGTGCCAGCAGCTTAGAAAGACAGTACGAGCAGTACTTC. Translating gives CASSLERQYEQYF.

With regard to this clone: The sample has other DNA sequences that encode this CDR3 too. This chain connects TRBV29-1 to TRBJ2-4; no firm D call. The V gene's germline CDR1 is SQVTM and CDR2 ANQGSEA. V dropped 1 base and J dropped 0 bases, with 4 bases sitting between them. This CDR3 region has 13 residues. The CDR3 region has the DNA TGCAGCGTTGAAGGCAGAGCCAAAAACATTCAGTACTTC. This codes for CSVEGRAKNIQYF.

This clone appeared a single time. The chain couples TRBV5-1 to TRBJ2-1; either TRBD1 or TRBD2 may fit D (5 bases each). The V gene's germline CDR1 is SGHRS and CDR2 YFSETQ. The CDR3 runs to 15 residues. Trimming removed 2 bases from V and 3 bases from J, with 12 bases in between. This chain's CDR3 is CASSFPGRHYNEQFF. CDR3 in DNA: TGCGCCAGCAGCTTTCCGGGACGACACTACAATGAGCAGTTCTTC.

This chain joins TRBV28 and TRBJ2-7; D could derive from TRBD1 or TRBD2 (5 bases each). From germline, CDR1 is MDHEN and CDR2 SYDVKM. V was trimmed by 4 bases and J by 3 bases, leaving 16 bases between them. This CDR3 contains 15 residues. The CDR3: CASSSYGALRYEQYF. Here the CDR3 DNA reads TGTGCCAGCAGTTCGTACGGGGCGTTACGCTACGAGCAGTACTTC.

The genes are TRBV18 and TRBJ1-3; 7 bases match TRBD1. Losses at the gene ends were 6 bases for V and 0 bases for J; bases not matched to a gene: 8. Germline loops: CDR1 KGHSH, CDR2 LQKENI. The CDR3 is 16 residues long. The DNA of the CDR3 is TGTGCCAGCTCGCCGCAGGGGGACCGCTCTGGAAACACCATATATTTT. This gives the protein CASSPQGDRSGNTIYF.

The rearrangement joins TRBV9 to TRBJ2-1; 9 nucleotides line up with TRBD1. This CDR3 spans 18 amino acids. The V gene end was trimmed by 0 bases and the J gene end by 5 bases; junction bases not matched to a gene: 12. The germline CDR1 and CDR2 sequences are SGDLS and YYNGEE. CDR3 DNA: TGTGCCAGCAGCGTAGAAGGATACGGGACAGGGTGGGACAATGAGCAGTTCTTC. Translation gives CASSVEGYGTGWDNEQFF.

The chain couples TRBV7-9 to TRBJ2-7, with 9 bases aligning to TRBD1. Germline V gene lookup returns CDR1 SEHNR and CDR2 FQNEAQ (reference sequence). After removal of 4 bases from V and 2 bases from J, the junction contained 9 bases not matched to a gene. The length of the CDR3 is 16 residues. As DNA, the CDR3 is TGTGCCAGCAGCTATCCAACAGGGGGCCAAACCTACGAGCAGTACTTC. It translates to CASSYPTGGQTYEQYF.

V usage is TRBV29-1 and J usage is TRBJ2-7; D possibly matches TRBD1 or TRBD2 (5 bases each). V was pared by 6 bases and J by 2 bases, with 14 bases between. CDR3 size: 13 residues. Germline V gene sequence: CDR1 SQVTM, CDR2 ANQGSEA. The CDR3 bases are TGCAGCGTGCCGGGACCATACGCCTACGAGCAGTACTTC. Residues: CSVPGPYAYEQYF.

The genes are TRBV27 and TRBJ1-3; 7 bases agree with TRBD1. Germline-derived CDR1 and CDR2 are MNHEY and SMNVEV (reference sequence). Losses at the gene ends were 5 bases for V and 8 bases for J; bases not matched to a gene: 12. This CDR3 has 15 residues. The CDR3 loop reads CASSPRQGVSYTIYF. The CDR3 DNA reads TGTGCCAGCAGTCCCCGACAGGGAGTTAGTTACACCATATATTTT.

The genes are TRBV4-1 and TRBJ1-4; D unclear. Germline CDR1 reads MGHRA; CDR2 reads YSYEKL. The CDR3 covers 16 residues. Trimming pared 0 bases from V and 8 bases from J, leaving 16 bases between. In DNA form, the CDR3 reads TGCGCCAGCAGCCAAGAATCGACGGGTTGGAACGAAAAACTGTTTTTT. Protein: CASSQESTGWNEKLFF.

CDR3 nucleotides: TGTGCCAGTGCCGGAACTAGCGGGGGGAACTCCTACAATGAGCAGTTCTTC. This encodes CASAGTSGGNSYNEQFF. This chain connects TRBV19 to TRBJ2-1, with 12 bases matching TRBD2. The CDR3 is 17 amino acids. V shed 8 bases and J 0 bases; nucleotides not matched to a gene: 8. Germline CDR1 LNHDA, CDR2 SQIVND (reference sequence).

The rearrangement uses TRBV7-9 and TRBJ1-5, with a weak D call TRBD1 (5 bases). With 4 bases removed from V and 4 bases from J, the gap between germline ends came to 11 bases. Per the germline V gene, CDR1 is SEHNR and CDR2 is FQNEAQ (reference sequence). This CDR3 spans 14 amino acids. The CDR3 region is CASSSDKRNQPQHF. The CDR3, as DNA: TGTGCCAGCAGCTCGGACAAAAGGAATCAGCCCCAGCATTTT.

This chain joins TRBV25-1 and TRBJ1-3; 8 bases are a match to TRBD1. From germline, CDR1 is MGHDK and CDR2 SYGVNS. CDR3 length equals 15 residues. J lost 2 bases, V lost 4 bases, and 4 bases had no gene match. CDR3 residues: CASSGRTGPGNTIYF. The CDR3, as DNA: TGTGCCAGCAGTGGCCGGACAGGGCCTGGAAACACCATATATTTT.

The chain links TRBV6-5 to TRBJ2-7, with TRBD2 identical over 7 bases. Germline-derived CDR1 and CDR2 are MNHEY and SVGAGI. V lost 7 bases and J lost 1; bases outside the gene matches: 10. The CDR3 sequence is 15 residues long. CDR3 nucleotide sequence: TGTGCCAGCACCCCGGCCGGGAGGTATTCCTACGAGCAGTACTTC. It translates to CASTPAGRYSYEQYF.

The rearrangement joins TRBV11-2 to TRBJ1-5, with D possibly matching TRBD1 (5 bases). The germline V and J ends were trimmed by 5 bases and 7 bases, with 12 bases remaining between them. Looked up from germline, CDR1 is SGHAT and CDR2 is FQNNGV. The CDR3 is 13 amino acids. CDR3 region: CASSQGFRQPQHF. The CDR3 DNA sequence: TGTGCCAGCAGCCAGGGTTTCCGGCAGCCCCAGCATTTT. The full variable domain, its missing parts supplied by reference TRBV11-2 and TRBJ1-5, is EAGVAQSPRYKIIEKRQSVAFWCNPISGHATLYWYQQILGQGPKLLIQFQNNGVVDDSQLPKDRFSAERLKGVDSTLKIQPAKLEDSAVYLCASSQGFRQPQHFGDGTRLSIL.

The chain is built from TRBV11-2 and TRBJ2-1; 8 positions match TRBD2. The J segment lost 0 bases and the V segment lost 7 bases, leaving 8 bases of the junction unmatched. This CDR3 is built from 16 residues. From germline, CDR1 is SGHAT and CDR2 FQNNGV. CDR3 sequence reads: CASIPFSGVSYNEQFF. The CDR3 nucleotides are TGTGCCAGCATCCCCTTTAGCGGGGTCTCCTACAATGAGCAGTTCTTC.